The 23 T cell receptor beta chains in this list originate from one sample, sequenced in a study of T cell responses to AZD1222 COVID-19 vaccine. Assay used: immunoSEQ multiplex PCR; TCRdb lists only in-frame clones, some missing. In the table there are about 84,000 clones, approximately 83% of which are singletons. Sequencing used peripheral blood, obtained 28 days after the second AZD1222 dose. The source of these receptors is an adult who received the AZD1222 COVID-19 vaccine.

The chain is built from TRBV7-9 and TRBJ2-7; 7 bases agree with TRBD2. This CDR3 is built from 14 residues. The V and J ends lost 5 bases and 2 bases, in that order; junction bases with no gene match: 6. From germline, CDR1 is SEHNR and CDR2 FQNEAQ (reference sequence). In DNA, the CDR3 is TGTGCCAGCAGCCCCCGGGACTACACCTACGAGCAGTACTTC. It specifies CASSPRDYTYEQYF.

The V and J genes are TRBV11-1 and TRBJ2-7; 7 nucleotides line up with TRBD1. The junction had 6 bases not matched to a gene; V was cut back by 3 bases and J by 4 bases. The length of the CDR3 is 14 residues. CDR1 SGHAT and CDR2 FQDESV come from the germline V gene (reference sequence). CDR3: CASSFDRVGYEQYF. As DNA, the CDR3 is TGTGCCAGCAGCTTCGACAGGGTTGGTTACGAGCAGTACTTC. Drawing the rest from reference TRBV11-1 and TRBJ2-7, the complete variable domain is EAEVAQSPRYKITEKSQAVAFWCDPISGHATLYWYRQILGQGPELLVQFQDESVVDDSQLPKDRFSAERLKGVDSTLKIQPAELGDSAMYLCASSFDRVGYEQYFGPGTRLTVT.

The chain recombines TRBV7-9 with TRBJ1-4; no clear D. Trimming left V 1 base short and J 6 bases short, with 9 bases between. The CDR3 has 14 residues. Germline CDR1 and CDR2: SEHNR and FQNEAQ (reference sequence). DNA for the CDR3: TGTGCCAGCAGCTTAGGTTGGATCCATGAAAAACTGTTTTTT. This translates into CASSLGWIHEKLFF.

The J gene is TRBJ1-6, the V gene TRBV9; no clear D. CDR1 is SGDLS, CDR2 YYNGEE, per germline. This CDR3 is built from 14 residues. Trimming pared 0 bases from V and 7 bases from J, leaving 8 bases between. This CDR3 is CASSVGRANSPLHF. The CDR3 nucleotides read TGTGCCAGCAGCGTAGGGCGAGCCAATTCACCCCTCCACTTT.

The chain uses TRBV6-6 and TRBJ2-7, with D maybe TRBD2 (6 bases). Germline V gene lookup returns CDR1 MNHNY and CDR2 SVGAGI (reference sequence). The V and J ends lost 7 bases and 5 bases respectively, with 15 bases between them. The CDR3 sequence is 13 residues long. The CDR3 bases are TGTGCCAGCACCCGACTAGACGGGCACGAGCAGTACTTC. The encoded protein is CASTRLDGHEQYF.

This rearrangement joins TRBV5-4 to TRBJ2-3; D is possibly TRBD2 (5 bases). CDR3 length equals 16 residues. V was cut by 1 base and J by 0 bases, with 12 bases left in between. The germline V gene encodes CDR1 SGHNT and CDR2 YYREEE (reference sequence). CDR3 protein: CASSLRSGSSTDTQYF. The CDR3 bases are TGTGCCAGCAGCTTGAGAAGCGGCTCTAGCACAGATACGCAGTATTTT.

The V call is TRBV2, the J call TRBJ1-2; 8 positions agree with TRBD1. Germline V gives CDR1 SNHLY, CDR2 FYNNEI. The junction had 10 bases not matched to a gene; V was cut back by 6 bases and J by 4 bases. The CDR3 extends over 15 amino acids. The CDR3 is CASRGGTGDLYGYTF. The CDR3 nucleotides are TGTGCCAGCAGGGGCGGGACAGGAGACCTCTATGGCTACACCTTC.

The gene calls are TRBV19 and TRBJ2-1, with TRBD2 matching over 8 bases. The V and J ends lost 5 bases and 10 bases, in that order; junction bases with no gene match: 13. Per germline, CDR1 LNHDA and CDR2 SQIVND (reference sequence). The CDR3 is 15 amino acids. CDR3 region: CASSSVAGGVREQFF. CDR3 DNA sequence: TGTGCCAGTAGTTCCGTGGCCGGGGGGGTCCGGGAGCAGTTCTTC.

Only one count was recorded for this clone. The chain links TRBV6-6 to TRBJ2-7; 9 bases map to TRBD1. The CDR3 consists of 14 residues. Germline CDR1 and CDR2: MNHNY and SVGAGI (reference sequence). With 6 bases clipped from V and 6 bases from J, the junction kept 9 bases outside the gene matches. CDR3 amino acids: CASRTQGAFSEQYF. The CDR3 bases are TGTGCCAGCAGGACACAGGGGGCCTTCAGCGAGCAGTACTTC.

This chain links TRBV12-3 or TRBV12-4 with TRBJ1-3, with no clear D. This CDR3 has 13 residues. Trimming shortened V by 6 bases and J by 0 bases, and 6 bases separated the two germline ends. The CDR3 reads CASSGPSGNTIYF. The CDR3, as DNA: TGTGCCAGCAGCGGACCCTCTGGAAACACCATATATTTT.

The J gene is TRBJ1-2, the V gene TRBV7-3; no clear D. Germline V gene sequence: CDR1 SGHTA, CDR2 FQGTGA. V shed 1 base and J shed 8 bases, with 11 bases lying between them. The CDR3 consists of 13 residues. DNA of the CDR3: TGTGCCAGCAGCTTAAATCCAGGCCGGGGCTACACCTTC. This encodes CASSLNPGRGYTF.

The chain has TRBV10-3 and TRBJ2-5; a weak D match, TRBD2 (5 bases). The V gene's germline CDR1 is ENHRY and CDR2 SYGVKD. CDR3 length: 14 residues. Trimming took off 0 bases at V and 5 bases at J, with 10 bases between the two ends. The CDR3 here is CAISESSRVETQYF. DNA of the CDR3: TGTGCCATCAGTGAGTCTTCGCGGGTTGAGACCCAGTACTTC.

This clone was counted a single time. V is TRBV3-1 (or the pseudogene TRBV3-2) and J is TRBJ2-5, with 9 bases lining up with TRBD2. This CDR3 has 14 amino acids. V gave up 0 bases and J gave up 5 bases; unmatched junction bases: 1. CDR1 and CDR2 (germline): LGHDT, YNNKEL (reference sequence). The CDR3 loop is CASSQEGLAETQYF. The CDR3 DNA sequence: TGTGCCAGCAGCCAAGAAGGACTAGCGGAGACCCAGTACTTC.

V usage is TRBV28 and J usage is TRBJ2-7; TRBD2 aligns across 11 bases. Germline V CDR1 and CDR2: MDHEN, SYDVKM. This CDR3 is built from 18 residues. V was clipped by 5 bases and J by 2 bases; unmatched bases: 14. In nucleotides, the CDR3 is TGTGCCAGCAGTCCCCTCCCCGCTAGCGGGGGGTTCACCTACGAGCAGTACTTC. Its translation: CASSPLPASGGFTYEQYF.

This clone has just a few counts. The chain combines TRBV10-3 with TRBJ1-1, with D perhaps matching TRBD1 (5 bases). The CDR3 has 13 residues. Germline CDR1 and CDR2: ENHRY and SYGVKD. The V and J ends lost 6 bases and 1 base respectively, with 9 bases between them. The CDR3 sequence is CAIRRGPNTEAFF. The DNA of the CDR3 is TGTGCCATCAGAAGGGGACCGAACACTGAAGCTTTCTTT.

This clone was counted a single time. The CDR3: CASSLGLAGVFGTDTQYF. The CDR3 DNA reads TGTGCCAGCAGCTTAGGACTAGCGGGGGTGTTTGGCACAGATACGCAGTATTTT. The chain is built from TRBV7-2 and TRBJ2-3; 12 nucleotides line up with TRBD2. The CDR3 loop spans 18 amino acids. V lost 1 base to trimming and J lost 1 base; unmatched junction nucleotides: 6. Germline lookup yields CDR1 SGHTA and CDR2 FQGNSA.

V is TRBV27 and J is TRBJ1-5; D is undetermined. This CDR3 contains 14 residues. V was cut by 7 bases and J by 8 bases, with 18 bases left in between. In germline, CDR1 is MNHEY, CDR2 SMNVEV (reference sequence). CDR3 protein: CASKFNGVGKPQHF. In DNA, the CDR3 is TGTGCCAGCAAGTTTAATGGGGTCGGGAAGCCCCAGCATTTT.

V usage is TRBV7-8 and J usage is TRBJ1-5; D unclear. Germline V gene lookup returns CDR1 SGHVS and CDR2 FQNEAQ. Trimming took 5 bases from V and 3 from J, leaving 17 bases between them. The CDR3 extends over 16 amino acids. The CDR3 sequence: CASSRLRVTNNQPQHF. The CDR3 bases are TGTGCCAGCAGCCGACTTAGGGTGACAAACAATCAGCCCCAGCATTTT.

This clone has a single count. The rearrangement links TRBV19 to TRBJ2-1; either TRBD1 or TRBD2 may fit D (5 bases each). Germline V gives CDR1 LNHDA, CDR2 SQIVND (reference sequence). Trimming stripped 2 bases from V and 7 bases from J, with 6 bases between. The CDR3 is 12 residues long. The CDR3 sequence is CASSIWGNEQFF. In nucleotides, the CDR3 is TGTGCCAGTAGTATATGGGGGAATGAGCAGTTCTTC.

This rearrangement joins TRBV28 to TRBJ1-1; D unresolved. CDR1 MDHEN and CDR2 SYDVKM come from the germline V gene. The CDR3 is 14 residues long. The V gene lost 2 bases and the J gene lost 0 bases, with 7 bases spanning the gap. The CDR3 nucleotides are TGTGCCAGCAGTTTACGGGAGGTGAACACTGAAGCTTTCTTT. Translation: CASSLREVNTEAFF. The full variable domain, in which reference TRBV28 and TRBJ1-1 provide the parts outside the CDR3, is DVKVTQSSRYLVKRTGEKVFLECVQDMDHENMFWYRQDPGLGLRLIYFSYDVKMKEKGDIPEGYSVSREKKERFSLILESASTNQTSMYLCASSLREVNTEAFFGQGTRLTVV.

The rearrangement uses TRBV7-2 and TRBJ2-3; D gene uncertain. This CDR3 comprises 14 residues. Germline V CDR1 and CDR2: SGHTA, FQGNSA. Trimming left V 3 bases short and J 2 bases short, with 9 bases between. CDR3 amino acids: CASSLIGSTDTQYF. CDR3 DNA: TGTGCCAGCAGCTTGATAGGATCCACAGATACGCAGTATTTT.

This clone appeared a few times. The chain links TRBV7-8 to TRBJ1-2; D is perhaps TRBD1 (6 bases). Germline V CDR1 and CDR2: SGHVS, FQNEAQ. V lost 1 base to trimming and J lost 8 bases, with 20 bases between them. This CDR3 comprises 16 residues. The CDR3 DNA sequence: TGTGCCAGCAGCTTAGTATCTCCCGGGGGGCTCGGAGGCTACACCTTC. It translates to CASSLVSPGGLGGYTF.

DNA for the CDR3: TGCGCCAGCAGCTTGGGTCCGGGGGAGCCCACGGGGGGCACTGAAGCTTTCTTT. Translation gives CASSLGPGEPTGGTEAFF. V and J are TRBV5-1 and TRBJ1-1; tentatively, D is TRBD1 (5 bases). The CDR3 loop spans 18 amino acids. The V end lost 0 bases, the J end lost 4 bases, and 22 bases lay between the germline ends. In germline, CDR1 is SGHRS, CDR2 YFSETQ.